A single sample gave rise to the 32 T cell receptor beta chains below, sequenced in a study of CD8 T cells in ankylosing spondylitis. Using its own MiXCR run on the 5' RACE reads, TCRdb lists one record per CDR3 protein. This table holds a few hundred thousand distinct CDR3 sequences, about a fifth found once. Sequencing used blood, either unsorted or a sorted T cell fraction (not recorded which). The receptors originated from a female donor with ankylosing spondylitis or in good health (not recorded which).

This rearrangement joins TRBV6-1 to TRBJ2-7; D is possibly TRBD2 (6 bases). Per the germline V gene, CDR1 is MNHNS and CDR2 is SASEGT. This CDR3 is 11 amino acids long. CDR3 in amino acids: CAASDSYEQYF. The CDR3 DNA follows: TGTGCGGCTAGCGACTCCTACGAGCAGTACTTC.

The gene calls are TRBV7-8 and TRBJ2-7; D may be TRBD1 (6 bases). The germline gives CDR1 SGHVS, CDR2 FQNEAQ. Deletions cut 5 bases from V and 3 bases from J, with 14 bases between. The CDR3 totals 14 residues. The CDR3 DNA reads as TGTGCCAGCAGCCCAGGGACAAATCTCTACGAGCAGTACTTC. Translated, it gives CASSPGTNLYEQYF.

Only a few counts were recorded for this clonotype. The chain has TRBV7-8 and TRBJ2-1, with 10 bases aligning to TRBD2. The CDR3 consists of 19 residues. Looked up from germline, CDR1 is SGHVS and CDR2 is FQNEAQ. J was trimmed by 7 bases and V by 1 base; bases with no gene match: 16. The CDR3 bases are TGTGCCAGCAGCTTAGACCCCCCCCACACGAGCGGGAGGGGAAATGAGCAGTTCTTC. Its translation is CASSLDPPHTSGRGNEQFF.

The chain combines TRBV18 with TRBJ2-7; D remains unclear. CDR1 and CDR2 from the germline V gene are KGHSH and LQKENI. The CDR3 length is 13 residues. The ends were cut back, 2 bases at V and 2 bases at J, with 7 bases in the middle. For the CDR3, the DNA is TGTGCCAGCTCACCAGGCATCGCCTACGAGCAGTACTTC. It codes for CASSPGIAYEQYF. The full variable domain, with the rest looked up from reference TRBV18 and TRBJ2-7, is NAGVMQNPRHLVRRRGQEARLRCSPMKGHSHVYWYRQLPEEGLKFMVYLQKENIIDESGMPKERFSAEFPKEGPSILRIQQVVRGDSAAYFCASSPGIAYEQYFGPGTRLTVT.

This clonotype was counted a few times. The chain recombines TRBV5-6 with TRBJ2-3; D might be TRBD1 (6 bases). V was clipped by 5 bases and J by 4 bases, with 20 bases between them. Germline values: CDR1 SGHDT, CDR2 YYEEEE. This CDR3 contains 16 residues. CDR3 in amino acids: CASSIGGRVSADTQYF. The DNA of the CDR3 is TGTGCCAGCAGTATTGGGGGCAGGGTCTCCGCAGATACGCAGTATTTT.

This rearrangement joins TRBV20-1 to TRBJ1-2, with D hard to call. The V gene lost 1 base and the J gene lost 14 bases, with 11 bases spanning the gap. Germline CDR1 is DFQATT and CDR2 is SNEGSKA (reference sequence). This CDR3 spans 10 amino acids. As DNA, the CDR3 is TGCAGTGCTAGAGGCCCTCCGGAGACCTTC. It yields the protein CSARGPPETF.

This clonotype was found a few times. The V gene is TRBV10-3, the J gene TRBJ2-7; 8 positions agree with TRBD1. CDR3 size: 15 residues. V shed 6 bases, J shed 3 bases, and the junction held 10 bases outside the gene matches. CDR1 ENHRY and CDR2 SYGVKD come from the germline V gene. As DNA, the CDR3 is TGTGCCATCAGCGGAAGGACAGGGAGATTCTACGAGCAGTACTTC. Translating gives CAISGRTGRFYEQYF.

The J gene is TRBJ2-1, the V gene TRBV6-4; 10 bases fit TRBD2. The CDR3 loop spans 15 amino acids. Trimming took 4 bases from V and 8 from J; bases not matched to a gene: 8. CDR1 and CDR2 from the germline V gene are MRHNA and SNTAGT. The CDR3 protein is CASSVGAGGPDEQFF. The DNA for the CDR3 is TGTGCCAGCAGTGTCGGAGCGGGAGGGCCGGATGAGCAGTTCTTC.

The CDR3 DNA reads TGTGCCTGGATCCTCCTTTCCGGACAGGGCCGAATGATGAACACTGAAGCTTTCTTT. Translating it yields CAWILLSGQGRMMNTEAFF. The chain employs TRBV30 and TRBJ1-1, with 8 bases fitting TRBD1. Per the germline V gene, CDR1 is GTSNPN and CDR2 is SVGIG (reference sequence). The CDR3 sequence is 19 residues long. The trim removed 4 bases at V and 0 bases at J, leaving 19 bases unmatched. Together with reference TRBV30 and TRBJ1-1, the CDR3 gives the full variable domain: SQTIHQWPATLVQPVGSPLSLECTVEGTSNPNLYWYRQAAGRGLQLLFYSVGIGQISSEVPQNLSASRPQDRQFILSSKKLLLSDSGFYLCAWILLSGQGRMMNTEAFFGQGTRLTVV.

The chain is built from TRBV18 and TRBJ2-7; D possibly corresponds to TRBD2 (7 bases). The CDR3 is made up of 14 amino acids. CDR1 KGHSH and CDR2 LQKENI come from the germline V gene. V was clipped by 6 bases and J by 3 bases, with 15 bases between them. This CDR3 reads CASSRRGADYEQYF. CDR3 bases: TGTGCCAGCTCTCGCCGGGGGGCAGACTACGAGCAGTACTTC.

This clonotype occurred many times. V gene TRBV4-3 combines with J gene TRBJ2-3, with 12 bases aligning to TRBD2. Germline V lookup: CDR1 LGHNA, CDR2 YSLEER. The CDR3 is 16 residues long. With 4 bases clipped from V and 2 bases from J, the junction kept 4 bases outside the gene matches. The CDR3 coding sequence is TGCGCCAGCAGCCTCCGACTAGCGGGGGCCACAGATACGCAGTATTTT. It translates to CASSLRLAGATDTQYF.

This clonotype was observed a few times. The genes are TRBV10-3 and TRBJ1-4; possibly TRBD1 for D (6 bases). Looked up from germline, CDR1 is ENHRY and CDR2 is SYGVKD. The V and J ends lost 8 bases and 0 bases respectively, with 13 bases between them. The CDR3 totals 15 residues. CDR3 amino acids: CAIGPQGATNEKLFF. The CDR3 region has the DNA TGTGCCATCGGCCCACAGGGCGCAACTAATGAAAAACTGTTTTTT.

The chain carries TRBV7-2 and TRBJ2-1; D is ambiguous. Germline V lookup: CDR1 SGHTA, CDR2 FQGNSA. V lost 2 bases to trimming and J lost 9 bases, with 14 bases between them. This CDR3 has 14 residues. The CDR3 region is CASSLMSRWGEQFF. The CDR3 DNA follows: TGTGCCAGCAGCTTAATGTCCCGCTGGGGTGAGCAGTTCTTC.

The chain employs TRBV4-3 and TRBJ2-1; the D is unclear. CDR3 size: 14 residues. V was clipped by 1 base and J by 7 bases, with 11 bases between them. Looked up from germline, CDR1 is LGHNA and CDR2 is YSLEER. CDR3 coding DNA: TGCGCCAGCAGCCAAGGTGTTGTGGGAAATGAGCAGTTCTTC. This sequence encodes CASSQGVVGNEQFF.

V usage is TRBV28 and J usage is TRBJ2-7; tentatively, D is TRBD2 (6 bases). V was trimmed by 6 bases and J by 3 bases, leaving 15 bases between them. The CDR3 has 14 amino acids. Germline V gene data show CDR1 as MDHEN and CDR2 as SYDVKM. CDR3 in DNA: TGTGCCAGCAGACCACCAGGGACTGGCTACGAGCAGTACTTC. This translates into CASRPPGTGYEQYF.

This clonotype came up a few times. The rearrangement uses TRBV29-1 and TRBJ2-7, with 10 bases identical to TRBD2. This CDR3 spans 14 amino acids. CDR1 is SQVTM, CDR2 ANQGSEA, per germline. With V trimmed by 6 bases and J by 1 base, 6 bases remained unmatched. CDR3 amino acids: CSVQTSGRSYEQYF. CDR3 nucleotides: TGCAGCGTACAGACTAGCGGGCGTTCCTACGAGCAGTACTTC.

The V gene is TRBV20-1, the J gene TRBJ2-2, with D perhaps matching TRBD1 (5 bases). CDR3 length: 14 residues. V was clipped by 3 bases and J by 3 bases, with 11 bases between them. Germline V gene sequence: CDR1 DFQATT, CDR2 SNEGSKA (reference sequence). CDR3 loop: CSASAGADTGELFF. The CDR3 region has the DNA TGCAGTGCTAGTGCTGGGGCGGACACCGGGGAGCTGTTTTTT.

This clonotype was recorded a few times. V gene TRBV4-2 combines with J gene TRBJ2-1, with 10 nucleotides matching TRBD2. The CDR3 is 17 amino acids. CDR1 is LGHNA and CDR2 is YNFKEQ in the germline V gene. V trimming: 4 bases; J trimming: 4 bases; junction bases outside the gene matches: 10. CDR3 coding DNA: TGTGCCAGCAGCCCCTCAGGACTAGCGGAACCGTACAATGAGCAGTTCTTC. Translated: CASSPSGLAEPYNEQFF.

This clonotype was seen repeatedly, ten times or more. The chain combines TRBV29-1 with TRBJ2-5, with TRBD1 matching 7 bases. Germline-derived CDR1 and CDR2 are SQVTM and ANQGSEA. CDR3 size: 12 residues. V lost 6 bases, J lost 4 bases, and 5 bases stayed unmatched. The CDR3 here is CSVDPGGETQYF. In DNA form, the CDR3 reads TGCAGCGTGGACCCAGGGGGAGAGACCCAGTACTTC.

This clonotype was counted ten times or more. The V gene is TRBV18, the J gene TRBJ2-1; tentatively, D is TRBD2 (6 bases). Trimming removed 2 bases at V and 8 bases at J, with 13 bases between. CDR1 and CDR2 (germline): KGHSH, LQKENI. The CDR3 has 14 residues. The CDR3 is CASSPGLATDEQFF. The CDR3 region has the DNA TGTGCCAGCTCACCAGGGCTAGCGACGGATGAGCAGTTCTTC.

V usage is TRBV2 and J usage is TRBJ2-2; no reliable D call. The CDR3 covers 12 residues. Per germline, CDR1 SNHLY and CDR2 FYNNEI. V lost 6 bases and J 8 bases, leaving 10 bases between the germline ends. This CDR3 reads CASRWYSGELFF. The CDR3 DNA reads TGTGCCAGCAGGTGGTACTCTGGGGAGCTGTTTTTT.

This clonotype was seen a handful of times. This chain links TRBV5-1 with TRBJ2-5; D is possibly TRBD1 (6 bases). CDR1 is SGHRS, CDR2 YFSETQ, per germline. There are 15 residues in the CDR3. V was pared by 3 bases and J by 2 bases, with 14 bases between. This CDR3 reads CASSSQGRRQETQYF. Written as DNA, the CDR3 is TGCGCCAGCAGCTCGCAGGGGAGACGGCAAGAGACCCAGTACTTC.

The rearrangement links TRBV28 to TRBJ2-7; D ambiguous. Germline loops: CDR1 MDHEN, CDR2 SYDVKM. The V and J ends lost 4 bases and 0 bases respectively, with 22 bases between them. This CDR3 is built from 18 residues. CDR3 protein: CASSSTPPGRISSYEQYF. The CDR3, as DNA: TGTGCCAGCAGTTCCACCCCCCCCGGCAGGATCAGCTCCTACGAGCAGTACTTC.

This clonotype was observed a handful of times. The gene calls are TRBV12-5 and TRBJ2-7, with a weak D call TRBD1 (6 bases). V was pared by 7 bases and J by 5 bases, with 21 bases between. The CDR3 has 15 residues. Germline values: CDR1 LGHNT, CDR2 FRNRAP. In DNA, the CDR3 is TGTGCTAGTGCCCCTCTGGGGGCCTTAGCCCACGAGCAGTACTTC. This encodes CASAPLGALAHEQYF.

V and J are TRBV4-3 and TRBJ2-1; D possibly corresponds to TRBD2 (6 bases). Per germline, CDR1 LGHNA and CDR2 YSLEER. CDR3 size: 14 residues. V was cut by 3 bases and J by 7 bases, with 13 bases left in between. CDR3 DNA: TGCGCCAGCAGCCAGGGACTCCCGGAGAATGAGCAGTTCTTC. Protein: CASSQGLPENEQFF.

In this sample, this clonotype turned up once. The gene calls are TRBV7-8 and TRBJ1-4; perhaps TRBD1 as D (5 bases). The ends were cut back, 4 bases at V and 8 bases at J, with 20 bases in the middle. Looked up from germline, CDR1 is SGHVS and CDR2 is FQNEAQ. CDR3 length: 16 amino acids. The DNA of the CDR3 is TGTGCCAGCAGCTCCGATGGGGAGAGGGGTTGGGAAAAACTGTTTTTT. It encodes CASSSDGERGWEKLFF.

This clonotype was found a few times. The rearrangement joins TRBV10-3 to TRBJ2-5; TRBD2 might be the D (5 bases). V shed 4 bases and J shed 3 bases, with 9 bases lying between them. Germline CDR1 is ENHRY and CDR2 is SYGVKD. This CDR3 region has 13 residues. The CDR3 loop reads CAISGTGEETQYF. CDR3 DNA sequence: TGTGCCATCAGTGGGACCGGGGAAGAGACCCAGTACTTC.

The CDR3 reads CASSSVGGNTGELFF. The CDR3 region has the DNA TGTGCCAGCAGCTCCGTAGGGGGGAACACCGGGGAGCTGTTTTTT. The rearrangement joins TRBV7-3 to TRBJ2-2; D possibly corresponds to TRBD1 (6 bases). V was shortened by 4 bases and J by 1 base, with 10 bases between the two germline ends. This CDR3 is built from 15 residues. Germline V gene lookup returns CDR1 SGHTA and CDR2 FQGTGA.

This clonotype was counted between two and nine times. J is TRBJ1-1 and V is TRBV12-3 or TRBV12-4, with D unresolved. The CDR3 consists of 14 residues. Trimming pared 6 bases from V and 2 bases from J, leaving 13 bases between. CDR3 region: CASSITHPNTEAFF. The DNA of the CDR3 is TGTGCCAGCAGCATTACACACCCCAACACTGAAGCTTTCTTT.

This clonotype was seen more than once but under ten times. The V gene is TRBV5-5, the J gene TRBJ2-7; D not resolved. The CDR3 length is 15 residues. Germline-derived CDR1 and CDR2 are SGHKS and YYEKEE (reference sequence). V gave up 4 bases and J gave up 0 bases, with 14 bases separating them. CDR3 sequence: CASSPLTGLSYEQYF. DNA of the CDR3: TGTGCCAGCAGCCCACTCACCGGTCTCTCCTACGAGCAGTACTTC.

In its sample, this clonotype was seen many times. The rearrangement joins TRBV6-1 to TRBJ1-3, with TRBD1 identical over 8 bases. Unmatched junction bases numbered 2, after V lost 6 bases and J lost 1 base. In germline, CDR1 is MNHNS, CDR2 SASEGT. The CDR3 runs to 14 residues. CDR3 sequence reads: CASRDRVSGNTIYF. The CDR3 DNA sequence: TGTGCCAGCAGGGACAGGGTTTCTGGAAACACCATATATTTT.

V gene TRBV7-2 combines with J gene TRBJ2-1; D remains unclear. Germline-derived CDR1 and CDR2 are SGHTA and FQGNSA. V was cut by 5 bases and J by 4 bases, with 12 bases left in between. This CDR3 region has 14 residues. The CDR3 spells CASSPPPRYNEQFF. The CDR3 nucleotides read TGTGCCAGCAGCCCCCCCCCGCGGTACAATGAGCAGTTCTTC.